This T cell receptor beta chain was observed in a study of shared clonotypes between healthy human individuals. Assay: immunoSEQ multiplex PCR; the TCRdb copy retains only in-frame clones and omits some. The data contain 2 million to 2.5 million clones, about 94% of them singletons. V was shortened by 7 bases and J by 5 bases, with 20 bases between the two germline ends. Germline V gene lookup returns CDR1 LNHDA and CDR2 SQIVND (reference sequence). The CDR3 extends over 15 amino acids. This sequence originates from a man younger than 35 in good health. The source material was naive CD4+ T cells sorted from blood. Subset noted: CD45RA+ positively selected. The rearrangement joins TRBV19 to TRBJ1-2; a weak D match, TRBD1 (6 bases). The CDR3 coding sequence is TGTGCCAGTACCCCCGTGGGGACACTGTTTTATGGCTACACCTTC. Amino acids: CASTPVGTLFYGYTF.